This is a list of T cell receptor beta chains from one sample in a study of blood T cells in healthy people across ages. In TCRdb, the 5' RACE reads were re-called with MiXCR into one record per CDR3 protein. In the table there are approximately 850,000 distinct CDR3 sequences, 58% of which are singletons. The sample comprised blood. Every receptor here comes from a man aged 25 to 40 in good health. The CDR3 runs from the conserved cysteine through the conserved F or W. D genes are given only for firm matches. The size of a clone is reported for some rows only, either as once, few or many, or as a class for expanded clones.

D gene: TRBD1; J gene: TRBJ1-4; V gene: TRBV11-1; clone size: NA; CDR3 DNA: TGTGCCAGCAGCCTACGCGGGACAGGAAGGGAAAAACTGTTTTTT; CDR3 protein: CASSLRGTGREKLFF
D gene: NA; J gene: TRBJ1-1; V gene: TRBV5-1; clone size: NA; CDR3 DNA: TGCGCCAGCAGCTTGGCCTTCGGTGGCACTGAAGCTTTCTTT; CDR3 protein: CASSLAFGGTEAFF
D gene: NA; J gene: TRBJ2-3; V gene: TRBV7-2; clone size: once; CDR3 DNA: TGTGCCAGCAGCTTAGGTCCGCCCCCGGGCTCTGGGGATACGCAGTATTTT; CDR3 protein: CASSLGPPPGSGDTQYF
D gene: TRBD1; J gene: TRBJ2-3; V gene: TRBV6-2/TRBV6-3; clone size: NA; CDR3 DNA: TGTGCCAGCGGGATGGGACAGACCACAGATACGCAGTATTTT; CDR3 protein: CASGMGQTTDTQYF
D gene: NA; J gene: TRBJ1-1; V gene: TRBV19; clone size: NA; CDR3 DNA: TGTGCCAGTAGTATTCAACAGAACACTGAAGCTTTCTTT; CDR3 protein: CASSIQQNTEAFF
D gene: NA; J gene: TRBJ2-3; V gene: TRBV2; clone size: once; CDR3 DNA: TGTGCCAGCAGGACACAGGATACGCAGTATTTT; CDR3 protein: CASRTQDTQYF
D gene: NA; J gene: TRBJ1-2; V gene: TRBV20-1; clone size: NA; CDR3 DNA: TGCAGTGCCGTCGGACAGCGCGGGGGTTATGGCTACACCTTC; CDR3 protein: CSAVGQRGGYGYTF
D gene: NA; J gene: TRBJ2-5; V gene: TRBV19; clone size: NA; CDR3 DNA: TGTGCCAGTAACCCCCAGGGGCTAGCGAGCGAGACCCAGTACTTC; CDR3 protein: CASNPQGLASETQYF
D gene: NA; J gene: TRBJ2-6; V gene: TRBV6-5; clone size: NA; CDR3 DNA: TGTGCCAGCATGGACCACTCTGGGGCCAACGTCCTGACTTTC; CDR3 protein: CASMDHSGANVLTF
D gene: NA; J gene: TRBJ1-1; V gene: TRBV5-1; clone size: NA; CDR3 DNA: TGCGCCAGCAGCTTGGGGTTGAGGGTTGACACTGAAGCTTTCTTT; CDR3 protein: CASSLGLRVDTEAFF
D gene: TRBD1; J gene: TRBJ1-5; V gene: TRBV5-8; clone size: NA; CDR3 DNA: TGTGCCAGCAGCTTGGTACAGGGGCCTCGACAGCCCCAGCATTTT; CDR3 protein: CASSLVQGPRQPQHF
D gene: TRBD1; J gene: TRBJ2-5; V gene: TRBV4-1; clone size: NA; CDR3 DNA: TGCGCCAGCAGCCAGGAGGCGGGACAGGGGTTGGAGACCCAGTACTTC; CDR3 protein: CASSQEAGQGLETQYF
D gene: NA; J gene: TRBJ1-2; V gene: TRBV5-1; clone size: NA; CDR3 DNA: TGCGCCAGCAGCCCTCAGGCTTCGGATGATGGCTACACCTTC; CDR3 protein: CASSPQASDDGYTF
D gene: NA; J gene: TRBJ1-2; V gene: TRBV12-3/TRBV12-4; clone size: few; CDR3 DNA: TGTGCCAGCAGCCTAGGGGTTCAATATGGCTACACCTTC; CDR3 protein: CASSLGVQYGYTF
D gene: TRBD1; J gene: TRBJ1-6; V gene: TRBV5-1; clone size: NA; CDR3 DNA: TGCGCCAGCGGCGTTCGGACAGGGGGCGATTCACCCCTCCACTTT; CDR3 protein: CASGVRTGGDSPLHF
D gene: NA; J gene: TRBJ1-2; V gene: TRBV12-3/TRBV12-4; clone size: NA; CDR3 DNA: TGTGCCAACAGTTTATTGACAGATTATGGCTACACCTTC; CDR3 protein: CANSLLTDYGYTF
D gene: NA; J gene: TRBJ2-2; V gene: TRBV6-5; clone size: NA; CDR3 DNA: TGTGCCAGCGGAGGAGTTCGTAACACCGGGGAGCTGTTTTTT; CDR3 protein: CASGGVRNTGELFF
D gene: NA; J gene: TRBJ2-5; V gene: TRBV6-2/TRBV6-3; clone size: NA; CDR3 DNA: TGTGCCAGCAGACCTCAGGGCGTCCTAGAGACCCAGTACTTC; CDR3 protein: CASRPQGVLETQYF
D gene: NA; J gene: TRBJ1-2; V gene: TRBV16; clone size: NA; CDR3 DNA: TGTGCCAGCAGCCACGGGGGAGGCTATGGCTACACCTTC; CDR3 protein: CASSHGGGYGYTF
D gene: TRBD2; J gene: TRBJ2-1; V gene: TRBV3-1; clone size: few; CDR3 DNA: TGTGCCAGCAGCCAAGGTAGCGGGGGGGCATCTGAGCAGTTCTTC; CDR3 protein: CASSQGSGGASEQFF
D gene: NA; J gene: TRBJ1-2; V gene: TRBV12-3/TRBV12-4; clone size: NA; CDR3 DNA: TGTGCCAGCAGTTGGGGCAGGGAAGGCTATGGCTACACCTTC; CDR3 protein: CASSWGREGYGYTF
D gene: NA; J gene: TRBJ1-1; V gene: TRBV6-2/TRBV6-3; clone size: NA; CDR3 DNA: TGTGCCAGCAGAAGACAGGTTGCGAACACTGAAGCTTTCTTT; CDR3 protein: CASRRQVANTEAFF
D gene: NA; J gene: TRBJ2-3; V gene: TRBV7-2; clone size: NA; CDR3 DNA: TGTGCCAGCAGCTTACGGAGGACTAGCACAGATACGCAGTATTTT; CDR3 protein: CASSLRRTSTDTQYF
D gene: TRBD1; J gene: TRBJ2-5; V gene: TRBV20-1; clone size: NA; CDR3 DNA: TGCAGTGCTACCAGGACAGGGTCTCAAGAGACCCAGTACTTC; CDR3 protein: CSATRTGSQETQYF
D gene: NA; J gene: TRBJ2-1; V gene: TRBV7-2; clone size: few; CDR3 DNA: TGTGCCAGCAGCTTACAGGCCTCGAGCAATGAGCAGTTCTTC; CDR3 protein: CASSLQASSNEQFF
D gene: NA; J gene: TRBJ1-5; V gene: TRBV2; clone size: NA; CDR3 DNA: TGTGCCGGCAGCGGGCGGGTTAGTCAGCCCCAGCATTTT; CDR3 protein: CAGSGRVSQPQHF
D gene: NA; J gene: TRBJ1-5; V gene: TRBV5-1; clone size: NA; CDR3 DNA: TGCGCCAGCAGCTTGGTACCGGGGAACAATCAGCCCCAGCATTTT; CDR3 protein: CASSLVPGNNQPQHF
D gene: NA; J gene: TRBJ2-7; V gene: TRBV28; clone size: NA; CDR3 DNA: TGTGCCAGCAGTGGCCCGGGGGCTTGGTCCTACGAGCAGTACTTC; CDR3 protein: CASSGPGAWSYEQYF
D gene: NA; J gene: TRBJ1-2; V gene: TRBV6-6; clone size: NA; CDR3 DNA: TGTGCCAGCACAAACCGCTATGGCTACACCTTC; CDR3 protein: CASTNRYGYTF
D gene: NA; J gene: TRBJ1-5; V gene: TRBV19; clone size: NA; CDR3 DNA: TGTGCCAGTAGGACGACATCGTATCAGCCCCAGCATTTT; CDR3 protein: CASRTTSYQPQHF
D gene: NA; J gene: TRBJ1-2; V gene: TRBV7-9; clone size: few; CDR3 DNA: TGTGCCAGCAGCTTGGGAGTGACAGAAGTAGGCTACACCTTC; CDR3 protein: CASSLGVTEVGYTF
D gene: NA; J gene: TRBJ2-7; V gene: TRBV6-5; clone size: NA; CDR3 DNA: TGTGCCAGCAGTCTTACGACTACCACCTTATACTACGAGCAGTACTTC; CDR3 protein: CASSLTTTTLYYEQYF
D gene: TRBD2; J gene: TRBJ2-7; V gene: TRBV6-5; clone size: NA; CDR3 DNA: TGTGCCAGCAGTTACGACGCGGGGGGGTCCTACGAGCAGTACTTC; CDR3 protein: CASSYDAGGSYEQYF
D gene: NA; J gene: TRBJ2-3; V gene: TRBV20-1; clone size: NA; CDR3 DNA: TGCAGTGCTACCCGACAGGGAGGTGATACGCAGTATTTT; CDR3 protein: CSATRQGGDTQYF
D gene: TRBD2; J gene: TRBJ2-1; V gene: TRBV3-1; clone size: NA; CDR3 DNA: TGTGCCAGCAGCCAATACCAGCGGGAATACAATGAGCAGTTCTTC; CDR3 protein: CASSQYQREYNEQFF
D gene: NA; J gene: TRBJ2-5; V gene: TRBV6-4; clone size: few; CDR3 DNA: TGTGCCAGCAGTGACGGGGCACAAGAGACCCAGTACTTC; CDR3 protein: CASSDGAQETQYF
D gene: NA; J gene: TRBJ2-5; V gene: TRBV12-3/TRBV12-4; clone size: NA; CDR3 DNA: TGTGCCAGCAGTTTAGCGATGGGTCTACCTTCTGAGACCCAGTACTTC; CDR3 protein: CASSLAMGLPSETQYF
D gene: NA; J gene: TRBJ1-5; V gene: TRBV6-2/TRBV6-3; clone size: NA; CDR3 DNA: TGTGCCAGCAGAAGACAAATCAATCAGCCCCAGCATTTT; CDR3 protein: CASRRQINQPQHF
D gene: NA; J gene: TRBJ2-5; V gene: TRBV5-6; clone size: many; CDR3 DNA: TGTGCCAGCAGCTCACAGGGAGGAGAGACCCAGTACTTC; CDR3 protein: CASSSQGGETQYF
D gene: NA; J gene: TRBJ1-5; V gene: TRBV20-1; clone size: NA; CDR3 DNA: TGCAGTGCTAGATCCCCCACAGAGGGGGTGCAGCCCCAGCATTTT; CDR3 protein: CSARSPTEGVQPQHF
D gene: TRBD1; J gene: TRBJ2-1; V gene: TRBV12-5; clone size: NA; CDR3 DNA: TGTGCTAGTGGTCTGACAGGGCGAACCTGGGGTGAGCAGTTCTTC; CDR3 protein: CASGLTGRTWGEQFF
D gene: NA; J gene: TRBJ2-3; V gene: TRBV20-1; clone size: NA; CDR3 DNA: TGCAGTGCTAGAGATCCGCGGGACTCCACAGATACGCAGTATTTT; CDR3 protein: CSARDPRDSTDTQYF
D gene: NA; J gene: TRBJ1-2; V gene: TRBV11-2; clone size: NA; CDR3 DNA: TGTGCCAGCAGTCCCATTGGGACGAAGAACTATGGCTACACCTTC; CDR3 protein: CASSPIGTKNYGYTF
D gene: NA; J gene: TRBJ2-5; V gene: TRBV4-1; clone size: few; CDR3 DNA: TGCGCCAGCAGCCAAGGAGGCAAGTACCAAGAGACCCAGTACTTC; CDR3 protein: CASSQGGKYQETQYF
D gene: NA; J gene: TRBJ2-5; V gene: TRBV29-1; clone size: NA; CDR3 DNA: TGCAGCGTTCTCGGTAGTGAGACCCAGTACTTC; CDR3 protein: CSVLGSETQYF
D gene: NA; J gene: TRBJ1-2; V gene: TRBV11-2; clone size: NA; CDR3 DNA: TGTGCCAGCAGCTTTAACGGCAGGGACTATGGCTACACCTTC; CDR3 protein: CASSFNGRDYGYTF
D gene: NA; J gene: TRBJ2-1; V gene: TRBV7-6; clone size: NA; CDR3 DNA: TGTGCCAGCAGCCCAAGAGGTGCGGAGGCGTTCGGCTCCGACAATGAGCAGTTCTTC; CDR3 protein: CASSPRGAEAFGSDNEQFF
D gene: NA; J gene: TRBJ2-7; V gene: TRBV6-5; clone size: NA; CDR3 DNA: TGTGCCAGCAGTTACTCGTCATACCAGGGGCTAAGCTACGAGCAGTACTTC; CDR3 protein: CASSYSSYQGLSYEQYF
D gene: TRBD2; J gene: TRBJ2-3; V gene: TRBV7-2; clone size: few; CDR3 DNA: TGTGCCAGCAGCTTACAGCGGGGACCCACAGATACGCAGTATTTT; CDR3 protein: CASSLQRGPTDTQYF
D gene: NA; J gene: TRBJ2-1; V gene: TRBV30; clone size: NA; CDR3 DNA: TGTGCCTGGGGATCGGGGAGCTCCTACAATGAGCAGTTCTTC; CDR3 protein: CAWGSGSSYNEQFF
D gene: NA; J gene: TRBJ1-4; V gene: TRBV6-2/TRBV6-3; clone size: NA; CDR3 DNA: TGTGCCAGCAGTCGCGGGGATGCGAATGAAAAACTGTTTTTT; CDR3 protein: CASSRGDANEKLFF